These 22 T cell receptor beta chains share one sample of origin, sequenced in a study of shared clonotypes between healthy human individuals. The table came from immunoSEQ multiplex PCR; TCRdb's copy has only in-frame clones and leaves some out. This sample has 2 million to 3 million clones, with just over 90% found just once. The sample comprised naive CD4+ T cells sorted from blood. The subset here: CD45RA+ positively selected. The origin of the receptors is a man aged 18 to 29 in good health.

Of note for this clone: Other DNA sequences in the same sample also yield this CDR3. This chain links TRBV11-2 with TRBJ2-2; no definite D call. In germline, CDR1 is SGHAT, CDR2 FQNNGV. V dropped 3 bases and J dropped 1 base, with 3 bases sitting between them. The CDR3 loop spans 13 amino acids. For the CDR3, the DNA is TGTGCCAGCAGCTTGCGGAACACCGGGGAGCTGTTTTTT. Its translation: CASSLRNTGELFF.

The V and J genes are TRBV6-6 and TRBJ1-1; no firm D call. This CDR3 is built from 14 residues. Germline assignment: CDR1 MNHNY and CDR2 SVGAGI (reference sequence). Trimming took 0 bases from V and 4 from J, leaving 9 bases between them. CDR3 DNA: TGTGCCAGCAGTTACTCGCGGGTTACCACTGAAGCTTTCTTT. Encoded protein: CASSYSRVTTEAFF.

This chain connects TRBV2 to TRBJ2-1; 7 bases are a match to TRBD2. The CDR3 has 15 amino acids. The V gene's germline CDR1 is SNHLY and CDR2 FYNNEI. Losses at the gene ends were 6 bases for V and 0 bases for J; bases not matched to a gene: 5. CDR3 loop: CASSPGGSSYNEQFF. As DNA, the CDR3 is TGTGCCAGCAGCCCCGGGGGGAGCTCCTACAATGAGCAGTTCTTC.

The chain has TRBV11-2 and TRBJ2-1; D unclear. Deletions cut 1 base from V and 2 bases from J, with 12 bases between. Germline CDR1 and CDR2: SGHAT and FQNNGV. This CDR3 spans 16 amino acids. CDR3 sequence (DNA): TGTGCCAGCAGCTTAGTAGCAGCGATAACCTACAATGAGCAGTTCTTC. The encoded protein is CASSLVAAITYNEQFF.

To note about this clone: The sample has other DNA sequences that encode this CDR3 too. The J gene is TRBJ2-5, the V gene TRBV30; 14 bases are a match to TRBD2. Trimming removed 0 bases from V and 4 bases from J; junction bases left unmatched: 4. The CDR3 length is 16 residues. CDR1 is GTSNPN, CDR2 SVGIG, per germline (reference sequence). CDR3 DNA: TGTGCCTGGAGTGTCGGACTAGCGGGAGGCGGAGAGACCCAGTACTTC. This codes for CAWSVGLAGGGETQYF.

This clone has a single count. This rearrangement joins TRBV4-3 to TRBJ1-1, with a tentative D call TRBD1 (5 bases). Looked up from germline, CDR1 is LGHNA and CDR2 is YSLEER. V shed 3 bases and J shed 0 bases, with 8 bases lying between them. The CDR3 contains 14 residues. This CDR3 reads CASSHGTVNTEAFF. The DNA of the CDR3 is TGCGCCAGCAGCCATGGGACGGTGAACACTGAAGCTTTCTTT.

V usage is TRBV7-9 and J usage is TRBJ2-5; D is uncertain. Per germline, CDR1 SEHNR and CDR2 FQNEAQ (reference sequence). With 4 bases removed from V and 3 bases from J, the gap between germline ends came to 6 bases. The length of the CDR3 is 12 residues. The CDR3 here is CASSSPEETQYF. The CDR3 nucleotides read TGTGCCAGCAGCTCACCGGAAGAGACCCAGTACTTC.

This clone was counted once. CDR3 DNA sequence: TGCGCCAGCAGCGGCGGGACAGGGGGCTCGGAGACCCAGTACTTC. Translating gives CASSGGTGGSETQYF. J is TRBJ2-5 and V is TRBV5-1; 12 positions agree with TRBD1. The V and J ends lost 4 bases and 5 bases, in that order; junction bases with no gene match: 6. Germline V gene sequence: CDR1 SGHRS, CDR2 YFSETQ. This CDR3 contains 15 residues.

J is TRBJ1-2 and V is TRBV19, with TRBD1 as a possible D gene (6 bases). The CDR3 extends over 14 amino acids. CDR1 is LNHDA and CDR2 is SQIVND in the germline V gene (reference sequence). V lost 3 bases and J lost 6, with 14 bases in between. Here the CDR3 DNA reads TGTGCCAGTAGTATTTACGGGGGGCACGATGGCTACACCTTC. Translated, it gives CASSIYGGHDGYTF.

The chain is built from TRBV6-5 and TRBJ2-3, with D perhaps matching TRBD1 (6 bases). CDR1 and CDR2 from the germline V gene are MNHEY and SVGAGI. V gave up 4 bases and J gave up 1 base, with 15 bases separating them. CDR3 length: 16 amino acids. CDR3 nucleotide sequence: TGTGCCAGCAGTTCCGGACAGTCACTTCGCACAGATACGCAGTATTTT. It specifies CASSSGQSLRTDTQYF.

The chain couples TRBV11-2 to TRBJ1-1, with 8 bases fitting TRBD1. The CDR3 consists of 13 residues. Germline V gene sequence: CDR1 SGHAT, CDR2 FQNNGV. The junction had 8 bases not matched to a gene; V was cut back by 3 bases and J by 11 bases. The CDR3 DNA sequence: TGTGCCAGCAGCTTTTTGAAGGACAGGGCGGCTTTCTTT. Protein: CASSFLKDRAAFF.

This chain links TRBV30 with TRBJ1-4, with 7 bases that match TRBD1. The CDR3 totals 13 residues. CDR1 and CDR2 (germline): GTSNPN, SVGIG (reference sequence). V lost 6 bases to trimming and J lost 0 bases; unmatched junction nucleotides: 1. The chain's CDR3 is CACTGATNEKLFF. The CDR3 region has the DNA TGTGCCTGCACAGGGGCAACTAATGAAAAACTGTTTTTT.

V gene TRBV25-1 combines with J gene TRBJ1-5; D remains unclear. Germline V gives CDR1 MGHDK, CDR2 SYGVNS. This CDR3 region has 14 residues. The ends were cut back, 2 bases at V and 6 bases at J, with 11 bases in the middle. CDR3 bases: TGTGCCAGCAGTGAACTTGGGGAGGGTCAGCCCCAGCATTTT. Its translation is CASSELGEGQPQHF. Using reference TRBV25-1 and TRBJ1-5 for the parts outside the CDR3, the full variable domain is EADIYQTPRYLVIGTGKKITLECSQTMGHDKMYWYQQDPGMELHLIHYSYGVNSTEKGDLSSESTVSRIRTEHFPLTLESARPSHTSQYLCASSELGEGQPQHFGDGTRLSIL.

This CDR3 is CSALGGLETQYF. The CDR3 DNA reads TGCAGCGCCCTGGGGGGATTAGAGACCCAGTACTTC. The chain combines TRBV29-1 with TRBJ2-5; tentative D call: TRBD2 (6 bases). The CDR3 is 12 residues long. V lost 7 bases, J lost 4 bases, and 13 bases lay in between. CDR1 SQVTM and CDR2 ANQGSEA come from the germline V gene.

The chain employs TRBV2 and TRBJ2-2, with D possibly being TRBD1 or TRBD2 (5 bases each). V lost 6 bases, J lost 0 bases, and 11 bases lay in between. Germline CDR1 and CDR2: SNHLY and FYNNEI. The CDR3 sequence is 15 residues long. CDR3 region: CASRGDVANTGELFF. For the CDR3, the DNA is TGTGCCAGCAGAGGGGACGTCGCGAACACCGGGGAGCTGTTTTTT.

J is TRBJ2-3 and V is TRBV28; maybe TRBD2 (6 bases). Between the trimmed V and J ends, which lost 3 bases and 4 bases, there was a span of 17 bases. Germline-derived CDR1 and CDR2 are MDHEN and SYDVKM. This CDR3 is built from 16 residues. CDR3 loop: CASSFEFGWRADTQYF. The CDR3 DNA sequence: TGTGCCAGCAGTTTTGAGTTTGGGTGGAGGGCAGATACGCAGTATTTT. Combining the CDR3 with reference TRBV28 and TRBJ2-3 gives the whole variable domain DVKVTQSSRYLVKRTGEKVFLECVQDMDHENMFWYRQDPGLGLRLIYFSYDVKMKEKGDIPEGYSVSREKKERFSLILESASTNQTSMYLCASSFEFGWRADTQYFGPGTRLTVL.

This clone has more than one count but fewer than ten. This CDR3 is also generated by other DNA sequences in the sample. The J gene is TRBJ1-6, the V gene TRBV19, with D perhaps matching TRBD1 (6 bases). V was clipped by 2 bases and J by 6 bases, with 8 bases between them. CDR1 is LNHDA, CDR2 SQIVND, per germline (reference sequence). CDR3 length: 14 residues. The CDR3 spells CASSISQGNSPLHF. The DNA of the CDR3 is TGTGCCAGTAGTATATCACAGGGTAATTCACCCCTCCACTTT.

The chain employs TRBV10-3 and TRBJ1-2, with D unclear. Germline V gene lookup returns CDR1 ENHRY and CDR2 SYGVKD. CDR3 length: 13 amino acids. V was clipped by 3 bases and J by 8 bases, with 13 bases between them. The CDR3 DNA sequence: TGTGCCATCAGTGACGGACGGTTCGGGGGCTACACCTTC. It specifies CAISDGRFGGYTF.

The V and J genes are TRBV6-5 and TRBJ2-1; the match to TRBD1 covers 9 bases. Looked up from germline, CDR1 is MNHEY and CDR2 is SVGAGI. This CDR3 region has 15 residues. With 5 bases clipped from V and 8 bases from J, the junction kept 10 bases outside the gene matches. CDR3 loop: CASSSGTGFRDEQFF. The CDR3 region has the DNA TGTGCCAGCAGTAGTGGGACAGGGTTTAGAGATGAGCAGTTCTTC.

V usage is TRBV19 and J usage is TRBJ2-3; possibly TRBD2 for D (7 bases). Germline V gene data show CDR1 as LNHDA and CDR2 as SQIVND (reference sequence). Trimming pared 8 bases from V and 3 bases from J, leaving 21 bases between. The CDR3 contains 16 residues. The CDR3 nucleotides read TGTGCCAGTCCCGGGGAGGGGACAATGATTACAGATACGCAGTATTTT. It encodes CASPGEGTMITDTQYF.

The chain is built from TRBV7-2 and TRBJ1-2; D remains unclear. The CDR3 length is 12 residues. V was shortened by 4 bases and J by 2 bases, with 5 bases between the two germline ends. From germline, CDR1 is SGHTA and CDR2 FQGNSA. For the CDR3, the DNA is TGTGCCAGCAGCTACCCCAACTATGGCTACACCTTC. Protein sequence: CASSYPNYGYTF.

This chain joins TRBV7-9 and TRBJ1-4; possibly TRBD1 for D (6 bases). The germline gives CDR1 SEHNR, CDR2 FQNEAQ (reference sequence). This CDR3 contains 18 residues. V was trimmed by 5 bases and J by 0 bases, leaving 19 bases between them. The CDR3 is CASSAHAGALSTNEKLFF. In DNA, the CDR3 is TGTGCCAGCAGCGCCCACGCGGGGGCACTTTCAACTAATGAAAAACTGTTTTTT.